A single T cell receptor (beta chain) is shown here with its context. The antigen remains unidentified. This entry belongs to a study of cytomegalovirus exposure and HLA in healthy donors. Study-wide findings and caveats: Relative to the approximately 700-donor mean, N-insertions were reportedly fewer in an Asian-associated ancestry cluster in a later analysis. A further, later analysis showed that HLA-associated TCR beta chains (compared with equally common others) were more clonally expanded. In a later analysis, 15,000 to 20,000 TCR beta sequences were associated with HLA alleles at 0.05 false discovery rate.

Primers included in the PCR were 60 Vbeta and 13 Jbeta primers. Methods used by the authors: Later reanalysis found tens of millions of unique TCR beta chains, around 9.9 million of them shared. Assay: immunoSEQ multiplex PCR; the TCRdb copy retains only in-frame clones and omits some. That table supplies the V and J calls and clone size; D and trimming were determined from the DNA. The repertoire includes approximately 100,000 clones, 75% to 85% of them detected once, and 4.5% to 6% sits in the top ten. Germline V lookup: CDR1 SGHRS, CDR2 YFSETQ. The CDR3 is 14 amino acids. The J segment lost 3 bases and the V segment lost 5 bases, leaving 7 bases of the junction unmatched.

This clonotype was obtained from a woman aged 35 to 49 in good health and CMV-seronegative. Sequenced material: PBMCs. This chain links TRBV5-1 with TRBJ1-1, with 7 bases identical to TRBD1. The CDR3 nucleotides read TGCGCCAGCAGGGATGACAGGGCCTACACTGAAGCTTTCTTT. It translates to CASRDDRAYTEAFF.